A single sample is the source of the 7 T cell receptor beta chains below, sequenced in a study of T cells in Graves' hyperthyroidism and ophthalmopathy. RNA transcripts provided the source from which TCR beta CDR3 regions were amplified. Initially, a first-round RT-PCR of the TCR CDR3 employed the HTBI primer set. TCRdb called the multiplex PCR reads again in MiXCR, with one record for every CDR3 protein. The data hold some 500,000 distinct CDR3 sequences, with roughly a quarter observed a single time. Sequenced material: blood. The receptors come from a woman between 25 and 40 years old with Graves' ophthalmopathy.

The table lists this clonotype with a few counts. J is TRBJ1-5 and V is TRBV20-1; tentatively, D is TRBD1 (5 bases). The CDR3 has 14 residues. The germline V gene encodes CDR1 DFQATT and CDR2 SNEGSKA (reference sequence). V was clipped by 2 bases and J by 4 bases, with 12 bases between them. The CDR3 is CSARRRDRNQPQHF. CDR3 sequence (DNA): TGCAGTGCTAGACGGAGGGACCGAAATCAGCCCCAGCATTTT.

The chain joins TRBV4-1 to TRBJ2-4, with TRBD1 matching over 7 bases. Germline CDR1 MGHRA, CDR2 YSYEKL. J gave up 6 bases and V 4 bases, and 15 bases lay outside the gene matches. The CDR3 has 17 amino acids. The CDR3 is CASSRETTGVPGNIQYF. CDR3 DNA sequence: TGCGCCAGCAGCCGAGAGACAACAGGGGTGCCTGGAAACATTCAGTACTTC.

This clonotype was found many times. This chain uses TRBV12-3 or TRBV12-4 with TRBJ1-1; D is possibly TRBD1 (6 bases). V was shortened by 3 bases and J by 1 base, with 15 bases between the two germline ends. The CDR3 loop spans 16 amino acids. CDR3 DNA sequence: TGTGCCAGCAGTTTCCGGGGACTGGGGGCGAACACTGAAGCTTTCTTT. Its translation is CASSFRGLGANTEAFF.

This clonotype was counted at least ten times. CDR3 sequence (DNA): TGTGCCAGCAGCGCCGTAGGAGGAAGGGACCGTTTAGGTTACACCTTC. Encoded protein: CASSAVGGRDRLGYTF. The chain is built from TRBV9 and TRBJ1-2, with a possible D match to TRBD1 (5 bases). The CDR3 is made up of 16 amino acids. In germline, CDR1 is SGDLS, CDR2 YYNGEE. V lost 3 bases and J lost 11, with 26 bases in between.

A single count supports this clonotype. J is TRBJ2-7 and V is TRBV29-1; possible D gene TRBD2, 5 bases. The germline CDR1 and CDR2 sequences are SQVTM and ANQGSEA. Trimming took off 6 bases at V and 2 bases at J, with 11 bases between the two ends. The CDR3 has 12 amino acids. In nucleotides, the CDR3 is TGCAGCGTCCGAGGGCTAACCTACGAGCAGTACTTC. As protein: CSVRGLTYEQYF.

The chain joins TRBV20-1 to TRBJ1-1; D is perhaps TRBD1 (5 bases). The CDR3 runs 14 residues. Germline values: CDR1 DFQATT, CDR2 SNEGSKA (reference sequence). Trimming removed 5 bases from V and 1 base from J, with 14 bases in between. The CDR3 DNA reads TGCAGTGCTGGGTACCCCGGGACGAACACTGAAGCTTTCTTT. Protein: CSAGYPGTNTEAFF.

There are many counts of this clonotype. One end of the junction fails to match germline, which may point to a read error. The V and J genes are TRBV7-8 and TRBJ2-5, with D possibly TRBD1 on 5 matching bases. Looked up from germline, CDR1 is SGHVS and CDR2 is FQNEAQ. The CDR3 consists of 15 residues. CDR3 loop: CASGFSRVLQETQYF. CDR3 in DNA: TGTGCCAGCGGCTTTTCCAGGGTCCTACAAGAGACCCAGTACTTC.